This T cell receptor beta chain was captured in a study of T cells after somatic rescue of genetic block (dated by TCRdb to 2018 to 2021). With regard to the full study: The study assessed how robust, over the long term, a T-cell system was when the system had developed through somatic rescue of a genetic block in T-cell development.

Library preparation employed the immunoSEQ multiplex PCR assay. TCRdb mirrors the immuneACCESS table, restricted to in-frame sequences. Some clones are absent from its copies; in checked studies, under half trace to an unresolved V gene, and the reason for the others is unknown. For this sample the table gives tens of thousands of clones, of which 95% to 96% were detected only once. Roughly 0.074% of the sample belongs to the ten largest clones. This clone showed up just once. It has no known antigen specificity. No much larger clone is present one base from it, and per-base qualities are unavailable. V and J are truncated by 2 bases and 6 bases respectively, leaving an intervening sequence of 2 bases. Looking up the germline V gene yields CDR1 MNHEY and CDR2 SVGAGI. The CDR3 starts with the cysteine, ends with the phenylalanine, and has 11 residues. Only the CDR3 part of the read is kept: 33 bases, read in frame from the first base.

The sequence came from a child in the first two years of life. The sample was peripheral blood mononuclear cells (PBMCs). This chain joins TRBV6-5 to TRBJ2-1, with the identity of the D gene unclear. The CDR3 protein sequence reads: CASSYLNEQFF. The DNA sequence reads TGTGCCAGCAGTTACCTCAATGAGCAGTTCTTC.